This TCR beta chain was observed in a study of T-cell reconstitution after alpha-beta-depleted transplantation in children. CDR3 length equals 15 residues. V was pared by 6 bases and J by 7 bases, with 7 bases of the junction left unmatched. It was with unique molecular identifiers that the TCRbeta library was prepared. Each CDR3 protein gets one entry after TCRdb re-called the PCR reads with MiXCR. The table lists more than 300,000 distinct CDR3 sequences, roughly 15% of them singletons. V and J are TRBV12-3 or TRBV12-4 and TRBJ2-2, with TRBD2 matching over 11 bases. The sequence came from a male patient under 10 years old who had a stem cell transplant for acute lymphoblastic leukemia, so the T cells may come from the graft donor. Sequences were derived from PBMCs, mostly from graft donor cells, sampled 360 days after TCRalphabeta/CD19-depleted stem cell transplant. CDR3 sequence: CASRPSGRMDGELFF. CDR3 bases: TGTGCCAGCAGACCTAGCGGGAGGATGGACGGGGAGCTGTTTTTT.